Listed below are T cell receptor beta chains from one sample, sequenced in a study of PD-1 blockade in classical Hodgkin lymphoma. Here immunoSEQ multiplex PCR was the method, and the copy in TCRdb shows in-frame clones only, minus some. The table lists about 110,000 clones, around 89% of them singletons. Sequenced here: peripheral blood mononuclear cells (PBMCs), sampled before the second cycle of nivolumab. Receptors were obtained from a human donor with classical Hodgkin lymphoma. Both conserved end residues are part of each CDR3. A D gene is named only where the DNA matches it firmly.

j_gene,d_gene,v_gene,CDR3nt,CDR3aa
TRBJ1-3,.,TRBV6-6,TGTGCCAGCAGTTCGTTCTCTGGAAACACCATATATTTT,CASSSFSGNTIYF
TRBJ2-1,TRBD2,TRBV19,TGTGCCAGTAGTACAGGACTGGGACTAGCGGCTTACAATGAGCAGTTCTTC,CASSTGLGLAAYNEQFF
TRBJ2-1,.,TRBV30,TGTGCCTGGAGTGTACAAGGGTTACGGCGTTACAATGAGCAGTTCTTC,CAWSVQGLRRYNEQFF
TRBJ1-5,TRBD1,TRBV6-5,TGTGCCAGCAGTATGACAGGGGCAGGAATGGCGCCCCAGCATTTT,CASSMTGAGMAPQHF
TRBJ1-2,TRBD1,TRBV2,TGTGCCAGCAGCGCGGACAGGTCGGACCGTGGCTACACCTTC,CASSADRSDRGYTF
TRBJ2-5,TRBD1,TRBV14,TGTGCCAGCAGCCACTACAGGGGTCTTGGGGAGACCCAGTACTTC,CASSHYRGLGETQYF
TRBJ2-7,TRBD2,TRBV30,TGTGCCTGGGCCACGGGACTAGGCTACGAGCAGTACTTC,CAWATGLGYEQYF
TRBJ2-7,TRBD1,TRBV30,TGTGCCTGGAGCCAACAGGGGTACGAGCAGTACTTC,CAWSQQGYEQYF
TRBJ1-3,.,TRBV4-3,TGCGCCAGCAGCCAAGAAGAACGTGGAAACACCATATATTTT,CASSQEERGNTIYF
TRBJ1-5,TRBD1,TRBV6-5,TGTGCCAGCAGTTACTCGTCCGGACAGGGCGTGCATTTT,CASSYSSGQGVHF
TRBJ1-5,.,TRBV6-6,TGTGCCAGCGGGGTTCCTCAGCCCCAGCATTTT,CASGVPQPQHF